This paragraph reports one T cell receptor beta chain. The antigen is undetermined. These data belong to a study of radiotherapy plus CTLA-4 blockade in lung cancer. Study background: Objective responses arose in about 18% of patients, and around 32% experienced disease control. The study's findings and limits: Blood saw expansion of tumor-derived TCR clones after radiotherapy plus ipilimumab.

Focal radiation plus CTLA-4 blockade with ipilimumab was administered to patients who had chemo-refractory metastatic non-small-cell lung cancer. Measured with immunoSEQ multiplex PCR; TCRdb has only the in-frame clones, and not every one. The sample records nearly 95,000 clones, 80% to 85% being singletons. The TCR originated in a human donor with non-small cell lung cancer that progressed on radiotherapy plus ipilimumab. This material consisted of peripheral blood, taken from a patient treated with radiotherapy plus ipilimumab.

The CDR3 DNA reads TGTGCCAGCAGTCCCCAATGGACAGCCTATGGCTACACCTTC. Protein product: CASSPQWTAYGYTF. The chain employs TRBV27 and TRBJ1-2; weak D call: TRBD1 (6 bases). The CDR3 runs 14 residues. Germline CDR1 reads MNHEY; CDR2 reads SMNVEV (reference sequence). Between the trimmed V and J ends, which lost 5 bases and 4 bases, there was a span of 14 bases.